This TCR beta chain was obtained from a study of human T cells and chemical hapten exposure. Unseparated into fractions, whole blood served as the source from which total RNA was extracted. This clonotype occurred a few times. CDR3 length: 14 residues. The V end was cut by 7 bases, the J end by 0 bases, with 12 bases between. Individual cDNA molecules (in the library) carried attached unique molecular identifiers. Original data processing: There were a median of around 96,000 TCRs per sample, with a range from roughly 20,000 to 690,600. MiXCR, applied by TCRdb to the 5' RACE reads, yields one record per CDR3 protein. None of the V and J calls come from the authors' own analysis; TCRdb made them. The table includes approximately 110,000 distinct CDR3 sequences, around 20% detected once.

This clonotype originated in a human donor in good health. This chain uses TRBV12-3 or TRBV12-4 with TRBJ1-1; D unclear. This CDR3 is CASTAGLVNTEAFF. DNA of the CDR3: TGTGCCAGCACCGCGGGTCTGGTGAACACTGAAGCTTTCTTT.